Listed below are T cell receptor beta chains from one sample, sequenced in a study of shared clonotypes between healthy human individuals. Using immunoSEQ multiplex PCR, the repertoire was profiled, and TCRdb retains in-frame clones only, with some absent. Of 2 million to 3 million clones listed, 93% are singletons. Source material: naive CD4+ T cells from PBMCs. All receptors come from a man younger than 35 in good health. Some clones in this sample may be carry-over from other donors' samples. The CDR3 runs from the conserved cysteine through the conserved F or W. A D gene is named only where the DNA matches it firmly. A clone size is listed for some rows: how often the clone was seen (once, few, many), or a class if it is expanded.

j_call d_call v_call clone_size cdr3_nt cdr3_aa
TRBJ2-7 TRBD1 TRBV6-5 NA TGTGCCAGCAGCATCGGCGGACAGGGGGCGCGGGAGCAGTACTTC CASSIGGQGAREQYF
TRBJ1-1 NA TRBV19 NA TGTGCCAGTAGTTATGGAGGGGCGAACACTGAAGCTTTCTTT CASSYGGANTEAFF
TRBJ2-3 NA TRBV5-6 NA TGTGCCAGCAGCCCTGACCTAGCGCTAGTTCTCGCAGATACGCAGTATTTT CASSPDLALVLADTQYF
TRBJ2-5 TRBD2 TRBV23-1 NA TGCGCCAGCAACCGGACTAGCGGGAGAGGGGAGACCCAGTACTTC CASNRTSGRGETQYF
TRBJ2-3 NA TRBV10-3 NA TGTGCCATCAGTGACTACGGGTTCGGCACAGATACGCAGTATTTT CAISDYGFGTDTQYF
TRBJ1-4 NA TRBV21-1 once TGTGCCAGATCGACCAGGGCAACTAATGAAAAACTGTTTTTT CARSTRATNEKLFF
TRBJ2-5 NA TRBV30 NA TGTGCCTGGAGTGTATCGTGGGGAGGAGAGACCCAGTACTTC CAWSVSWGGETQYF
TRBJ2-1 TRBD2 TRBV7-6 NA TGTGCCAGCAGCTTTCCCCTAGCGGAGTACAATGAGCAGTTCTTC CASSFPLAEYNEQFF
TRBJ1-1 TRBD1 TRBV7-3 NA TGTGCCAGCAGCGCCCTCGGACAGGCGAACACTGAAGCTTTCTTT CASSALGQANTEAFF
TRBJ2-2 NA TRBV4-3 NA TGCGCCAGCAGCCTTCTGGGAGATGCCGGGGAGCTGTTTTTT CASSLLGDAGELFF
TRBJ2-1 TRBD2 TRBV11-2 once TGTGCCAGCAGCCTGGGACTAGCGGGAGGTCCTGAGCAGTTCTTC CASSLGLAGGPEQFF
TRBJ2-7 NA TRBV6-5 NA TGTGCCAGCTCCGAGGGGGGAAGCGGCTCCTACGAGCAGTACTTC CASSEGGSGSYEQYF
TRBJ2-2 NA TRBV28 NA TGTGCCAGCAGTGTAGGGCCCCTCACCGGGGAGCTGTTTTTT CASSVGPLTGELFF
TRBJ1-1 NA TRBV5-5 NA TGTGCCAGCAGGCGCACTACAGGATACACTGAAGCTTTCTTT CASRRTTGYTEAFF
TRBJ1-2 NA TRBV5-5 NA TGTGCCAGCAGCTTGGAGGGGAACGGCTACACCTTC CASSLEGNGYTF
TRBJ1-1 NA TRBV9 once TGTGCCAGCAGCGTAGGGAGGGGAGGTAGAGACACTGAAGCTTTCTTT CASSVGRGGRDTEAFF
TRBJ1-4 NA TRBV5-1 NA TGCGCCAGCAGCCGATACACGAATGAAAAACTGTTTTTT CASSRYTNEKLFF
TRBJ2-1 TRBD1 TRBV5-1 NA TGCGCCAGCAGCGCTGACAGGGATTACAATGAGCAGTTCTTC CASSADRDYNEQFF
TRBJ2-7 TRBD2 TRBV5-1 NA TGCGCCAGCAGCGTCAGCGCTAGCGGGTGGGACTCCTACGAGCAGTACTTC CASSVSASGWDSYEQYF
TRBJ2-7 NA TRBV28 NA TGTGCCAGCAGTTTACTATTCCAGGACAAGTACGAGCAGTACTTC CASSLLFQDKYEQYF
TRBJ2-3 TRBD2 TRBV5-1 NA TGCGCCAGCAGCTGGGGAGCGGGAGGGTCAGATACGCAGTATTTT CASSWGAGGSDTQYF
TRBJ2-4 TRBD2 TRBV4-1 NA TGCGCCAGCAGCCAAGATTATAGCGGGAGAGGGGACATTCAGTACTTC CASSQDYSGRGDIQYF
TRBJ2-1 TRBD2 TRBV4-1 once TGCGCCAGCAGCCAAGATCATCGGGGACTAGCGGGTAGGGAGCAGTTCTTC CASSQDHRGLAGREQFF
TRBJ1-2 TRBD1 TRBV19 NA TGTGCCAGTAGCGTCCGGACAGGGGTCGGCTATGGCTACACCTTC CASSVRTGVGYGYTF
TRBJ1-4 NA TRBV5-1 NA TGCGCCAGCAGCCCGGCGGGGGCCGCAACTAATGAAAAACTGTTTTTT CASSPAGAATNEKLFF
TRBJ2-6 NA TRBV5-4 NA TGTGCCGGGCGGGCCAGTCCTTCCTCTGGGGCCAACGTCCTGACTTTC CAGRASPSSGANVLTF
TRBJ1-1 TRBD1 TRBV19 NA TGTGCCAGTAGTGTGAGACAGGGGGCGCGTACTGAAGCTTTCTTT CASSVRQGARTEAFF
TRBJ1-5 NA TRBV30 NA TGTGCCTGGAAACTGCCCTCCGGGAATCAGCCCCAGCATTTT CAWKLPSGNQPQHF
TRBJ2-1 NA TRBV5-1 NA TGCGCCAGCAGCGAACCCCTATCCTCCTACAATGAGCAGTTCTTC CASSEPLSSYNEQFF
TRBJ1-5 NA TRBV7-8 NA TGTGCCAGCAGCTTAGCGGTGACGGAGTATAGCAATCAGCCCCAGCATTTT CASSLAVTEYSNQPQHF
TRBJ2-3 NA TRBV9 few TGTGCCAGCAGCGTAGGGTCCGTCACAGATACGCAGTATTTT CASSVGSVTDTQYF